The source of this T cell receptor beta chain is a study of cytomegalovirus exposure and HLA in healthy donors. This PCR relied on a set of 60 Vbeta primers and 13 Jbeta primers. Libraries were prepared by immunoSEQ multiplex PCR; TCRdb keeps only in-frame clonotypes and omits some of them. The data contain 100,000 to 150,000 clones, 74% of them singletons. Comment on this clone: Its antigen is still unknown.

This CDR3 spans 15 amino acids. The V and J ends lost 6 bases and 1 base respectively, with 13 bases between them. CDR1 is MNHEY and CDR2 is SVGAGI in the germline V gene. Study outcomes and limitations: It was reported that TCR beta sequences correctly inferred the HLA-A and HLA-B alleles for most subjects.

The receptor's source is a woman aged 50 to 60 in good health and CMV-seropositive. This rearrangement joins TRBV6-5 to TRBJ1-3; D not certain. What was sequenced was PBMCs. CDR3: CASSAPGWSGNTIYF. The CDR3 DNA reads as TGTGCCAGCAGCGCCCCCGGGTGGTCTGGAAACACCATATATTTT.